This T cell receptor beta chain was sequenced in a study of vaccination and CD4 T cells after COVID-19. This clonotype turned up a few times. Its matching antigen is unknown. V was pared by 1 base and J by 5 bases, with 5 bases between. The germline V gene has CDR1 SGHTA and CDR2 FQGTGA. The CDR3 is made up of 13 amino acids. The sample's treatment: approximately nine-day PBMC culture with coronavirus spike peptide pools or control peptides (ViraFEST assay). Under the ViraFEST approach, antigen-specific T cells were expanded with peptide pools and TCRs subsequently sequenced. At the Johns Hopkins FTIC core, DNA taken from cultured CD4+ T cells was sequenced by way of the Oncomine TCR Beta short-read assay. Using the QIAamp micro DNA kit, genomic DNA was extracted from the CD4+ T cells that had been cultured. One entry per CDR3 protein, called by TCRdb with MiXCR from the PCR reads. Here the sample spans around 12,000 distinct CDR3 sequences, about 50% being singletons.

The sequenced material came from CD4+ T cells from blood, cultured in vitro. This chain uses TRBV7-3 with TRBJ2-2; D unresolved. The TCR sequence derives from a human donor who had recovered from COVID-19. The CDR3: CASSLMGTGELFF. DNA for the CDR3: TGTGCCAGCAGCTTAATGGGAACCGGGGAGCTGTTTTTT.